This T cell receptor (beta chain) emerged from a study of control samples from healthy donors and cancer patients (dated by TCRdb to 2019 to 2021). A remark on this clone: This clone's antigen is unknown. Per-base quality was not reported, and no clone a single base away is much larger than it.

Inclusive of the bounding cysteine and phenylalanine, the CDR3 is 15 residues long. Only the CDR3 part of the read is kept: 45 bases, read in frame from the first base. The germline V gene (reference sequence) yields MNHNY for CDR1 and SVGAGI for CDR2. The junction shows trimming of 5 bases on V and 4 bases on J, plus 14 bases between the germline ends. Libraries were constructed by the immunoSEQ multiplex PCR assay. In TCRdb, the immuneACCESS table is reduced to in-frame sequences with V and J assigned. These tables do not hold every clone; where another copy was compared, an unresolved V gene accounts for under half, and the others remain unexplained. The sample profile shows roughly 160,000 clones; around 96% of them were found once. Approximately 1% of the sample goes to the ten largest clones.

The rearranged segments are TRBV6-6 and TRBJ2-2; the D gene is perhaps TRBD2, on 6 matching bases. Material for sequencing was blood. The source of this sequence is a woman aged 25 to 39 in good health. The CDR3 protein: CASSPNRDFTGELFF. The DNA sequence follows: TGTGCCAGCAGTCCAAACCGGGACTTCACCGGGGAGCTGTTTTTT.